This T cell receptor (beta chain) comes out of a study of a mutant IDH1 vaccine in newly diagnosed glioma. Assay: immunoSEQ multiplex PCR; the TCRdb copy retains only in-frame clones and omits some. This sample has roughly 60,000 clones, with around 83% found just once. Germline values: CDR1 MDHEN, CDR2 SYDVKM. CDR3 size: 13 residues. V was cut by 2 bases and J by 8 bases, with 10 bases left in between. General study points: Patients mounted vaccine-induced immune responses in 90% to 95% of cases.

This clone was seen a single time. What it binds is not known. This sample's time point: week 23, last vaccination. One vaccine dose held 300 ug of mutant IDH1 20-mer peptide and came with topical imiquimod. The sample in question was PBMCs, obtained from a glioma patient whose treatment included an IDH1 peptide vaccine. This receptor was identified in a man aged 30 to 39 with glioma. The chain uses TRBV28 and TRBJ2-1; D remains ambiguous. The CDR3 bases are TGTGCCAGCAGTTTACGGGTGGCCGATGAGCAGTTCTTC. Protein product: CASSLRVADEQFF.